This T cell receptor (beta chain) was documented in a study of blood T cell repertoires in COVID-19. This CDR3 has 12 amino acids. Trimming removed 5 bases at V and 7 bases at J, with 8 bases between. Germline CDR1 reads KGHDR; CDR2 reads SFDVKD. Sequencing used immunoSEQ multiplex PCR; TCRdb keeps in-frame clones, though not all of them. The data show approximately 280,000 clones, 80% to 90% seen once. This chain connects TRBV24-1 to TRBJ2-4; no reliable D call. The receptor comes from a man in his forties with acute or convalescent COVID-19. Sequences were obtained from peripheral blood. The CDR3 sequence is CATSGIGNIQYF. The CDR3 DNA reads TGTGCCACCAGTGGGATCGGGAACATTCAGTACTTC.